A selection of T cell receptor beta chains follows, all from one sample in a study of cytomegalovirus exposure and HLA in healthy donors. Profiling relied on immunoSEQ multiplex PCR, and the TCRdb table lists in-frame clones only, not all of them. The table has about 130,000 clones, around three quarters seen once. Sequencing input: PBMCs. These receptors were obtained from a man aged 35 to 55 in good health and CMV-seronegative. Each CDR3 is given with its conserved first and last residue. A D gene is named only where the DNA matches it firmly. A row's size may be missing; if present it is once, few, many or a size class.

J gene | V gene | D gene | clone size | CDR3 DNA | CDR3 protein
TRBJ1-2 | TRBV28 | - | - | TGTGCCAGCAGTCCGCGGTTGGACTATGGCTACACCTTC | CASSPRLDYGYTF
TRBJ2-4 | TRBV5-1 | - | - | TGCGCCAGCAGCTTGGGAGTTGGAGGAAACATTCAGTACTTC | CASSLGVGGNIQYF
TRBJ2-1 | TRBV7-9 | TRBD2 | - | TGTGCCAGCAGCTTAGCTAGCGGGGGGGCCGATGAGCAGTTCTTC | CASSLASGGADEQFF
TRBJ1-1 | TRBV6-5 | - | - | TGTGCCAGCAACCGGGACACCCTGGGCACTGAAGCTTTCTTT | CASNRDTLGTEAFF
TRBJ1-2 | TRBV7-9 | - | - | TGTGCCAGCAGCTTTGGGCGCAGGGACTCCGCTGGCTACACCTTC | CASSFGRRDSAGYTF
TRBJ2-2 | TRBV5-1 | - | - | TGCGCCAGCTTCCGGAGGCAGGGGACGGCCGGGGAGCTGTTTTTT | CASFRRQGTAGELFF
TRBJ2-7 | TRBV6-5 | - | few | TGTGCCAGCAGTTACGCCCTTACAGGGTACGAGCAGTACTTC | CASSYALTGYEQYF
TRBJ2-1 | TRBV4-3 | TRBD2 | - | TGCGCCAGCAGCCAGCCTACTAGCGGGGGTACCTATGAGCAGTTCTTC | CASSQPTSGGTYEQFF
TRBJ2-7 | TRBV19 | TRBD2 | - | TGTGCCAGTAGTTCGGGGGGGCTATATCCCTACGAGCAGTACTTC | CASSSGGLYPYEQYF
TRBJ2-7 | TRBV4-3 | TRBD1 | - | TGCGCCAGCAGCCAGGACAGGGGCTACGAGCAGTACTTC | CASSQDRGYEQYF
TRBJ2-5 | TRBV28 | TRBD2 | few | TGTGCCAGCAATAAAAGGGTCGGGGGGAGGGAGACCCAGTACTTC | CASNKRVGGRETQYF
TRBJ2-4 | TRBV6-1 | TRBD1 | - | TGTGCCAGCAGTCGACAGGGGGCTGCCAAAAACATTCAGTACTTC | CASSRQGAAKNIQYF
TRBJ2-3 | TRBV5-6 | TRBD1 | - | TGTGCCAGCAGCGGACCCGGGGACAGCACTAGCACAGATACGCAGTATTTT | CASSGPGDSTSTDTQYF
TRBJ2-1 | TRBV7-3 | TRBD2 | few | TGTGCCAGCAGCTTGCTGCCTAGCGGGGGGAAGAACAATGAGCAGTTCTTC | CASSLLPSGGKNNEQFF
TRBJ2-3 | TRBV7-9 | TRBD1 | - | TGTGCCTCATCGGGACAGGGAGTCACAGATACGCAGTATTTT | CASSGQGVTDTQYF
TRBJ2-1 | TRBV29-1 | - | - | TGCAGCGTCGCCTACAGCCTCGGCGGGGATGAGCAGTTCTTC | CSVAYSLGGDEQFF
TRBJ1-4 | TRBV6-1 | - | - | TGTGCCAGCAGCCGAGGAGGGAAGAATGAAAAACTGTTTTTT | CASSRGGKNEKLFF
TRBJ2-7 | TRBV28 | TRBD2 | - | TGTGCCAGCAGTTTACCCTCGACTAGCGGGAGTTCCTACGAGCAGTACTTC | CASSLPSTSGSSYEQYF
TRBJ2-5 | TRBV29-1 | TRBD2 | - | TGCAGCGTTTCGCATTGGGGGGGGCAAGAGACCCAGTACTTC | CSVSHWGGQETQYF
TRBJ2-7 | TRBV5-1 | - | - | TGCGCCAGCAGCTTTCAGGGGTCCTACGAGCAGTACTTC | CASSFQGSYEQYF
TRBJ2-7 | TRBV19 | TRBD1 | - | TGTGCCAGTAACAGGGGGTTCAGCTCCTACGAGCAGTACTTC | CASNRGFSSYEQYF
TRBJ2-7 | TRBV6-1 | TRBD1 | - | TGTGCCAGCAGCCGACCGGGACAGGGGGCGGACGAGCAGTACTTC | CASSRPGQGADEQYF
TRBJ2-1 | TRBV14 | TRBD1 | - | TGTGCCAGCAGCCCGACCGGGACAGGGACCTACAATGAGCAGTTCTTC | CASSPTGTGTYNEQFF
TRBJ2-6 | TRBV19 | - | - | TGTGCCAGTAGAAGGGGGAGCTCTGGGGCCAACGTCCTGACTTTC | CASRRGSSGANVLTF
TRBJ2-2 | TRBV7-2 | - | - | TGTGCCAGCAGCTTACTCCGGTCGAGCACCGGGGAGCTGTTTTTT | CASSLLRSSTGELFF
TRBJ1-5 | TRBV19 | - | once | TGTGCCAGTACCGGCGGGAATAGCAATCAGCCCCAGCATTTT | CASTGGNSNQPQHF
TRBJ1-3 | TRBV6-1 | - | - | TGTGCCAGCAGTGACCCAGGGAGAAACACCATATATTTT | CASSDPGRNTIYF
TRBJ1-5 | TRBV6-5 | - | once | TGTGCCAGCAGACGGACGGAGGGCAATCAGCCCCAGCATTTT | CASRRTEGNQPQHF
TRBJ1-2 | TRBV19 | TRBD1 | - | TGTGCCCCCGTGGACAGGGGTCATGGCTACACCTTC | CAPVDRGHGYTF
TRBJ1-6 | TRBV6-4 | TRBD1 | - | TGTGCCAGCAGGCGGACAGGGGGATGGGATAATTCACCCCTCCACTTT | CASRRTGGWDNSPLHF
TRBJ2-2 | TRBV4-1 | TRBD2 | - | TGCGCCAGCAGCCAAGGACTAGCGGGGGCCAACACCGGGGAGCTGTTTTTT | CASSQGLAGANTGELFF
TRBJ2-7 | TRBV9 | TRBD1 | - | TGTGCCAGCAGCACCCCCGGGACAGTAGCCTACGAGCAGTACTTC | CASSTPGTVAYEQYF
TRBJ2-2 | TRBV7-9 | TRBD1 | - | TGTGCCAGCAGCCCCCAGAGGGGACAGCCGAACACCGGGGAGCTGTTTTTT | CASSPQRGQPNTGELFF
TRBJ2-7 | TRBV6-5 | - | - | TGTGCCAGCAGTTACTCCGGGGGTAAGGACGAGCAGTACTTC | CASSYSGGKDEQYF
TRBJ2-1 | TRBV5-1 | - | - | TGCGCCAGCAGCCCTGGCCATGAGCAGTTCTTC | CASSPGHEQFF
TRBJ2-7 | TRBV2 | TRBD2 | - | TGTGCCAGCAGCGATCGACTAGCGGAATTATCCTACGAGCAGTACTTC | CASSDRLAELSYEQYF
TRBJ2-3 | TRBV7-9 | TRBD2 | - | TGTGCCAGCAGCTCGACTAGCGGGGGGTTAGAAGGCACAGATACGCAGTATTTT | CASSSTSGGLEGTDTQYF
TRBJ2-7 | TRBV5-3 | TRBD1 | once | TGTGCCAGAAGCTGGGAAACAGGGGGCTCCTACGAGCAGTACTTC | CARSWETGGSYEQYF
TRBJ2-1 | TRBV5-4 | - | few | TGTGCCAGCAGCTTGCGGGGGGCCAATGAGCAGTTCTTC | CASSLRGANEQFF
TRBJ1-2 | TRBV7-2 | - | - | TGTGCCAGCAACATCTTCCAAACAGGGAAGGATGGCTACACCTTC | CASNIFQTGKDGYTF
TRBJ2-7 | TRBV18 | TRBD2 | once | TGTGCCAGCTCACCAAGCGGGAACTCCTACGAGCAGTACTTC | CASSPSGNSYEQYF
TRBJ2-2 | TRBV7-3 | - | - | TGTGCCAGCAGCCGACGTTCAGGGGGGCACGGGGAGCTGTTTTTT | CASSRRSGGHGELFF
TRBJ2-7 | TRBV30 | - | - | TGTGCCTGGGGCCCAGGGCCCTACGAGCAGTACTTC | CAWGPGPYEQYF
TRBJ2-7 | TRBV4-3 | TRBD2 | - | TGCGCCAGCAGCCAAGAGGCTAGCGGGAGCTACGAGCAGTACTTC | CASSQEASGSYEQYF
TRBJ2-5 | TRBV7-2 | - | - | TGTGCCAGCTCCCTAAGGGGCGCTGGGGAGACCCAGTACTTC | CASSLRGAGETQYF
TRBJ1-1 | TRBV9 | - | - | TGTGCCAGCAGCGTAGCTACGGGGGATCTGGGCACTGAAGCTTTCTTT | CASSVATGDLGTEAFF
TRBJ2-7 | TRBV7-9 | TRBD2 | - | TGTGCCAGCAGCCCCGGGGGGATTTACGAGCAGTACTTC | CASSPGGIYEQYF
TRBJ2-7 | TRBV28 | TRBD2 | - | TGTGCCAGCACTTTGGGACTAGCGGGTTCGTACGAGCAGTACTTC | CASTLGLAGSYEQYF
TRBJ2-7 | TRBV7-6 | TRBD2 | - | TGTGCCAGCAGCCCTGAGGCGGGGGGAGGCTACGAGCAGTACTTC | CASSPEAGGGYEQYF
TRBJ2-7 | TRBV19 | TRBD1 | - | TGTGCCAGTAGTGGGCCGGGACAGGGAATCTACGAGCAGTACTTC | CASSGPGQGIYEQYF
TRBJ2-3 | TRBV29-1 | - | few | TGCAGCGTTGCCGGACAGTACACAGATACGCAGTATTTT | CSVAGQYTDTQYF
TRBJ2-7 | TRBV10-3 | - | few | TGTGCCATCAGTGAGTCGGACCGGGGGTACTTC | CAISESDRGYF
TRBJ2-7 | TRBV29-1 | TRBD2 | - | TGCAGCGGGGCTAGCGGGAGAGGATATGACGAGCAGTACTTC | CSGASGRGYDEQYF
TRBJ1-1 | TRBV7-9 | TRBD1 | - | TGTGCCAGCAGCTTAGGGACAGGAGGGAACACTGAAGCTTTCTTT | CASSLGTGGNTEAFF
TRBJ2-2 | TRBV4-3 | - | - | TGCGCCAGCAGCCAAGGGGGCCCCGGGGAGCTGTTTTTT | CASSQGGPGELFF